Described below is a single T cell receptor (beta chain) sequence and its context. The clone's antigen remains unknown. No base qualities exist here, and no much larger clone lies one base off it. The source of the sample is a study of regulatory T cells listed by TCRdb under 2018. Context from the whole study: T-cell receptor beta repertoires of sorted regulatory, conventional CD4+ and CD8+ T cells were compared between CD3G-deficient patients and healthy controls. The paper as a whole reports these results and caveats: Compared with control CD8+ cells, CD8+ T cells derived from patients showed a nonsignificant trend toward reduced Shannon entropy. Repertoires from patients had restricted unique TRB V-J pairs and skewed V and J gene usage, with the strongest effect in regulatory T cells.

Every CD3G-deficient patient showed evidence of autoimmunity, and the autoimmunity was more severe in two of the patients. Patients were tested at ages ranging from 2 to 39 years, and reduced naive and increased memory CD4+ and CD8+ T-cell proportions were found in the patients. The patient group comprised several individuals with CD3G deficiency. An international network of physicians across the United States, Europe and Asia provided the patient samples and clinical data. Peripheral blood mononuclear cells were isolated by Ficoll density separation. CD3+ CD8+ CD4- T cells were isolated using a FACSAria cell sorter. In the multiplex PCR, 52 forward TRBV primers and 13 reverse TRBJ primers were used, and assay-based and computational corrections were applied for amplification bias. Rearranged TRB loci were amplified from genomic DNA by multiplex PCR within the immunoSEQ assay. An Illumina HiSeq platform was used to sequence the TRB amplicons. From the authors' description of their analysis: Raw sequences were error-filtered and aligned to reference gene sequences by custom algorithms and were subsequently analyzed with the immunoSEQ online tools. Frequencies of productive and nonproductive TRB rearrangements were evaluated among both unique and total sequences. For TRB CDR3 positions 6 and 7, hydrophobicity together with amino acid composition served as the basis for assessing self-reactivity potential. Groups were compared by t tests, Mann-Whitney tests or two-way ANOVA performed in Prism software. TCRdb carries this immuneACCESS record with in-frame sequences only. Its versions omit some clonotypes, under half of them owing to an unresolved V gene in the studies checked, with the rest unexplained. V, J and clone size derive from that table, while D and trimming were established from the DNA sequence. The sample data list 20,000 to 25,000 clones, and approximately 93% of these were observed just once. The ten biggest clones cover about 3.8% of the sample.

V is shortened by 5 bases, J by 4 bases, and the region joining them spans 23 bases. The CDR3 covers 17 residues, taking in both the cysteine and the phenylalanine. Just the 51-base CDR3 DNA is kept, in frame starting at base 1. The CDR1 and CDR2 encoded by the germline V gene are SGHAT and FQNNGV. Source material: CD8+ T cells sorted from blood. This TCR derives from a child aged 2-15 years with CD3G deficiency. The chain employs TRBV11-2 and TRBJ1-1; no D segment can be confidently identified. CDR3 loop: CASSRWGGREGPTEAFF. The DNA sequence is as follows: TGTGCCAGCAGCCGCTGGGGAGGGAGGGAAGGCCCCACTGAAGCTTTCTTT.